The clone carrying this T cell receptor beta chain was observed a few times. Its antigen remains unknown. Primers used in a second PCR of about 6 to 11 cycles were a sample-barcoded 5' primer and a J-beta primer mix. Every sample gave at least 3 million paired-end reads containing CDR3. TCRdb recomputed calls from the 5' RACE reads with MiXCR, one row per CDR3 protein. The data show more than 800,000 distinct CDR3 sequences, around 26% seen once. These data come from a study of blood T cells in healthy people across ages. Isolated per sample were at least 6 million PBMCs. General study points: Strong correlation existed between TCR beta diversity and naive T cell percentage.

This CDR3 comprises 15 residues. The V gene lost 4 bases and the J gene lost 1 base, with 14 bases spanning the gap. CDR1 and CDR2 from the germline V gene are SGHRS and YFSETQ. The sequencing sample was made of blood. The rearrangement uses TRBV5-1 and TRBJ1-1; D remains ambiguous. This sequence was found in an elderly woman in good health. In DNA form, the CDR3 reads TGCGCCAGCAGCGCCACAGTAACCTCGAACACTGAAGCTTTCTTT. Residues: CASSATVTSNTEAFF.